One and the same sample provided the 25 T cell receptor beta chains below, sequenced in a study of shared clonotypes between healthy human individuals. Naivety among CD8 cells was defined by CD45RO negativity and positive CCR7 selection, thereby excluding terminally differentiated effector memory CD45RA+ cells. Using immunoSEQ multiplex PCR, the repertoire was profiled, and TCRdb retains in-frame clones only, with some absent. The repertoire holds around 2.1 million clones, with approximately 94% as singletons. The source material was naive CD8+ T cells from PBMCs. These receptors were obtained from a man aged 18 to 29 in good health. Some clones in this sample may be carry-over from other donors' samples.

This chain joins TRBV11-3 and TRBJ2-2; tentative D call: TRBD2 (5 bases). In germline, CDR1 is SGHNT, CDR2 YENEEA. This CDR3 region has 15 residues. With 6 bases removed from V and 5 bases from J, the gap between germline ends came to 16 bases. The CDR3 sequence is CASRSGSSPTGELFF. The DNA of the CDR3 is TGTGCCAGCAGATCAGGCTCTAGCCCAACCGGGGAGCTGTTTTTT. Full variable domain (missing parts from reference TRBV11-3 and TRBJ2-2): EAGVVQSPRYKIIEKKQPVAFWCNPISGHNTLYWYLQNLGQGPELLIRYENEEAVDDSQLPKDRFSAERLKGVDSTLKIQPAELGDSAVYLCASRSGSSPTGELFFGEGSRLTVL.

The J gene is TRBJ2-7, the V gene TRBV23-1, with 8 bases lining up with TRBD2. TRBV23-1 is known as an ORF, though its function is uncertain. The CDR3 consists of 15 residues. With 8 bases clipped from V and 1 base from J, the junction kept 10 bases outside the gene matches. The CDR3 region is CASPRGGKGSYEQYF. CDR3 in DNA: TGCGCCAGCCCTCGGGGGGGCAAAGGGTCCTACGAGCAGTACTTC.

The rearrangement uses TRBV28 and TRBJ2-7; perhaps TRBD2 as D (6 bases). This CDR3 contains 14 residues. Trimming stripped 4 bases from V and 6 bases from J, with 16 bases between. The germline gives CDR1 MDHEN, CDR2 SYDVKM. The CDR3 spells CASSYVGGSGEQYF. Written as DNA, the CDR3 is TGTGCCAGCAGTTATGTTGGGGGGAGTGGCGAGCAGTACTTC.

This sequence joins TRBV9 and TRBJ1-1; 7 bases are a match to TRBD1. The germline V gene encodes CDR1 SGDLS and CDR2 YYNGEE. V was clipped by 4 bases and J by 5 bases; unmatched bases: 5. The CDR3 is 13 residues long. The chain's CDR3 is CASSLTGATEAFF. The CDR3 nucleotides read TGTGCCAGCAGCCTAACAGGGGCGACTGAAGCTTTCTTT.

The chain employs TRBV5-5 and TRBJ1-2; D is unresolved. CDR3 length equals 14 residues. Trimming shortened V by 7 bases and J by 1 base, and 14 bases separated the two germline ends. The V gene's germline CDR1 is SGHKS and CDR2 YYEKEE (reference sequence). The CDR3 loop is CASEWIGSNYGYTF. Here the CDR3 DNA reads TGTGCCAGCGAGTGGATCGGGAGTAACTATGGCTACACCTTC.

This clone was found once. The chain employs TRBV28 and TRBJ2-5; 9 bases are shared with TRBD1. From germline, CDR1 is MDHEN and CDR2 SYDVKM. The V segment lost 6 bases and the J segment 5 bases; nucleotides outside the gene matches: 7. The CDR3 consists of 14 residues. The CDR3 protein is CASRRTGEGETQYF. The CDR3 DNA is TGTGCCAGCAGAAGGACAGGGGAAGGCGAGACCCAGTACTTC.

V gene TRBV27 combines with J gene TRBJ1-1; TRBD1 agrees at 7 bases. This CDR3 has 15 residues. The germline CDR1 and CDR2 sequences are MNHEY and SMNVEV (reference sequence). V shed 4 bases and J 3 bases; nucleotides not matched to a gene: 8. Written as DNA, the CDR3 is TGTGCCAGCAGTTGGTCAGGGGGGGGGTACACTGAAGCTTTCTTT. Protein: CASSWSGGGYTEAFF.

The chain carries TRBV10-3 and TRBJ2-1; 9 nucleotides align to TRBD1. The J segment lost 7 bases and the V segment lost 3 bases, leaving 10 bases of the junction unmatched. Germline-derived CDR1 and CDR2 are ENHRY and SYGVKD. The CDR3 runs to 16 residues. DNA of the CDR3: TGTGCCATCAGTGAATGGGGGACAGGGTTTAAGAATGAGCAGTTCTTC. Encoded protein: CAISEWGTGFKNEQFF.

This chain joins TRBV28 and TRBJ2-5; TRBD1 aligns across 12 bases. The CDR3 has 16 residues. The V segment lost 5 bases and the J segment 2 bases; nucleotides outside the gene matches: 6. The germline V gene has CDR1 MDHEN and CDR2 SYDVKM. This CDR3 is CASSRDRGLSQETQYF. In nucleotides, the CDR3 is TGTGCCAGCAGTAGGGACAGGGGGCTGTCGCAAGAGACCCAGTACTTC. Combining the CDR3 with reference TRBV28 and TRBJ2-5 gives the whole variable domain DVKVTQSSRYLVKRTGEKVFLECVQDMDHENMFWYRQDPGLGLRLIYFSYDVKMKEKGDIPEGYSVSREKKERFSLILESASTNQTSMYLCASSRDRGLSQETQYFGPGTRLLVL.

A remark on this clone: The junction departs from the called germline gene at one end, perhaps through a read error. The chain has TRBV29-1 and TRBJ2-7; D possibly corresponds to TRBD1 (5 bases). The germline gives CDR1 SQVTM, CDR2 ANQGSEA. CDR3 length equals 11 residues. This CDR3 is CSVEDTTEPYF. The CDR3 DNA reads as TGCAGCGTTGAAGATACGACAGAGCCGTACTTC.

The chain links TRBV6-7 to TRBJ2-1; TRBD2 agrees at 13 bases. TRBV6-7 is sorted into the ORF group, with uncertain function. The CDR3 has 16 amino acids. V trimming: 0 bases; J trimming: 6 bases; junction bases outside the gene matches: 2. CDR3 DNA: TGTGCCAGCAGTTACTCGGGACTAGCGGGAAGCAATGAGCAGTTCTTC. Translated: CASSYSGLAGSNEQFF.

The gene calls are TRBV7-9 and TRBJ2-5; 8 nucleotides agree with TRBD1. Germline V gene lookup returns CDR1 SEHNR and CDR2 FQNEAQ (reference sequence). This CDR3 spans 15 amino acids. V lost 5 bases and J lost 1; bases outside the gene matches: 6. CDR3: CASSPTDRAQETQYF. CDR3 coding DNA: TGTGCCAGCAGCCCTACGGACAGGGCCCAAGAGACCCAGTACTTC.

This clone was observed once. This chain joins TRBV27 and TRBJ2-7, with TRBD1 matching 7 bases. The V gene's germline CDR1 is MNHEY and CDR2 SMNVEV (reference sequence). The CDR3 runs to 16 residues. With 1 base clipped from V and 0 bases from J, the junction kept 6 bases outside the gene matches. This CDR3 is CASSLLTGTLSYEQYF. The CDR3 DNA sequence: TGTGCCAGCAGTTTATTGACAGGGACCCTCTCCTACGAGCAGTACTTC.

CDR3 nucleotide sequence: TGTGCCAGCAGCCGACTCGGGACAGAGAACACTGAAGCTTTCTTT. It specifies CASSRLGTENTEAFF. The V call is TRBV14, the J call TRBJ1-1, with 7 bases matching TRBD1. Germline CDR1 is SGHDN and CDR2 is FVKESK. The CDR3 spans 15 residues. V was clipped by 4 bases and J by 1 base; unmatched bases: 6. The full variable domain, with the rest looked up from reference TRBV14 and TRBJ1-1, is EAGVTQFPSHSVIEKGQTVTLRCDPISGHDNLYWYRRVMGKEIKFLLHFVKESKQDESGMPNNRFLAERTGGTYSTLKVQPAELEDSGVYFCASSRLGTENTEAFFGQGTRLTVV.

This clone has only one observation. The junction differs from germline at one of its ends, possibly a read error. The chain carries TRBV5-1 and TRBJ2-7, with TRBD1 matching 10 bases. The CDR3 covers 13 residues. Germline V gives CDR1 SGHRS, CDR2 YFSETQ. For the CDR3, the DNA is TGCGCCAGCAGCTTGGAAGGGACAGGGGAGCCGTACTTC. Its translation: CASSLEGTGEPYF.

The rearrangement uses TRBV13 and TRBJ1-2; 11 bases fit TRBD1. Germline lookup yields CDR1 PRHDT and CDR2 FYEKMQ (reference sequence). Trimming cost V 5 bases and J 4 bases; bases outside gene matches: 9. The CDR3 has 16 amino acids. The CDR3 DNA is TGTGCCAGCAGCCCCCCGGGACAGGGGGATTCCTATGGCTACACCTTC. This encodes CASSPPGQGDSYGYTF.

To note about this clone: This sample also contains other DNA sequences that code for the same CDR3. V is TRBV7-2 and J is TRBJ2-7; 7 nucleotides align to TRBD2. This CDR3 region has 15 residues. Germline loops: CDR1 SGHTA, CDR2 FQGNSA. Germline trimming cut 0 bases from V and 2 bases from J; bases unmatched to any gene: 4. In nucleotides, the CDR3 is TGTGCCAGCAGCTTAGCGCTCGGGGGGACCTACGAGCAGTACTTC. Protein sequence: CASSLALGGTYEQYF.

The chain employs TRBV5-6 and TRBJ2-7; 8 nucleotides match TRBD1. Unmatched junction bases numbered 9, after V lost 4 bases and J lost 6 bases. The CDR3 has 14 amino acids. The germline V gene has CDR1 SGHDT and CDR2 YYEEEE. The CDR3 nucleotides read TGTGCCAGCAGCGGCCCTGCAGGGGGCCGCGAGCAGTACTTC. Translation: CASSGPAGGREQYF.

The genes are TRBV6-1 and TRBJ2-7; D remains unclear. CDR1 and CDR2 from the germline V gene are MNHNS and SASEGT. Between the trimmed V and J ends, which lost 6 bases and 7 bases, there was a span of 13 bases. This CDR3 is 12 amino acids long. The CDR3 DNA sequence: TGTGCCAGCAGAGGTTCCCTTGGGGAGCAGTACTTC. Amino acid sequence: CASRGSLGEQYF.

The chain carries TRBV7-6 and TRBJ1-2; no firm D call. Germline loops: CDR1 SGHVS, CDR2 FNYEAQ. The germline V and J ends were trimmed by 5 bases and 0 bases, with 13 bases remaining between them. This CDR3 comprises 15 residues. This CDR3 is CASSPRTDANYGYTF. CDR3 DNA sequence: TGTGCCAGCAGCCCACGGACGGATGCTAACTATGGCTACACCTTC.

This sequence joins TRBV6-6 and TRBJ2-2; 7 bases are shared with TRBD2. This CDR3 has 16 amino acids. Germline CDR1 and CDR2: MNHNY and SVGAGI (reference sequence). V dropped 2 bases and J dropped 3; count of bases not matched to a gene: 6. The CDR3 DNA follows: TGTGCCAGCAGTTACGGGGCGGGAGTGGACACCGGGGAGCTGTTTTTT. Amino acids: CASSYGAGVDTGELFF.

CDR3 loop: CASRPRVAMNTEAFF. CDR3 nucleotides: TGTGCCAGCAGACCCCGTGTGGCGATGAACACTGAAGCTTTCTTT. The genes are TRBV28 and TRBJ1-1; D is ambiguous. The V end was cut by 6 bases, the J end by 0 bases, with 14 bases between. The CDR3 contains 15 residues. Germline CDR1 and CDR2: MDHEN and SYDVKM. The entire variable domain, with the rest obtained from reference TRBV28 and TRBJ1-1, is as follows: DVKVTQSSRYLVKRTGEKVFLECVQDMDHENMFWYRQDPGLGLRLIYFSYDVKMKEKGDIPEGYSVSREKKERFSLILESASTNQTSMYLCASRPRVAMNTEAFFGQGTRLTVV.

This chain links TRBV27 with TRBJ2-3; the D is unclear. Trimming stripped 3 bases from V and 14 bases from J, with 12 bases between. CDR1 is MNHEY, CDR2 SMNVEV, per germline (reference sequence). The CDR3 has 11 residues. In DNA, the CDR3 is TGTGCCAGCAGTTTGGCTGGGCTTAGGTATTTT. Amino acid sequence: CASSLAGLRYF.

This rearrangement joins TRBV28 to TRBJ2-7; 12 positions match TRBD2. The CDR3 loop spans 15 amino acids. Trimming took 5 bases from V and 4 from J; bases not matched to a gene: 6. CDR1 is MDHEN, CDR2 SYDVKM, per germline. The CDR3 region has the DNA TGTGCCAGCAGTCCCCGGACTAGCGGGGAATACGAGCAGTACTTC. Protein product: CASSPRTSGEYEQYF.

CDR3 nucleotide sequence: TGTGCCAGCAGCCCCAGTTGGACTAGCGGGAGGTTTTACAATGAGCAGTTCTTC. Translating gives CASSPSWTSGRFYNEQFF. The chain employs TRBV9 and TRBJ2-1, with TRBD2 matching over 14 bases. V shed 4 bases, J shed 4 bases, and the junction held 10 bases outside the gene matches. The CDR3 runs to 18 residues. Looked up from germline, CDR1 is SGDLS and CDR2 is YYNGEE. Drawing the rest from reference TRBV9 and TRBJ2-1, the complete variable domain is DSGVTQTPKHLITATGQRVTLRCSPRSGDLSVYWYQQSLDQGLQFLIQYYNGEERAKGNILERFSAQQFPDLHSELNLSSLELGDSALYFCASSPSWTSGRFYNEQFFGPGTRLTVL.